This is a list of T cell receptor beta chains from one sample in a study of response to subunit inactivated influenza vaccine. TCRdb re-called the RT-PCR reads through MiXCR, storing one row per CDR3 protein. In the table there are a few hundred thousand distinct CDR3 sequences, about 15% of which are singletons. Sequences were derived from PBMCs from blood, sampled about 13 days after vaccination. The receptor set was obtained from a man aged 45-65 years who received an inactivated influenza vaccine. Each CDR3 is given with its conserved first and last residue. The D gene is left open where the match is weak. For some rows the clone size is stated as once, few or many, or as a class when expanded; others skip it.

CDR3nt	CDR3aa	abundance	d_gene	v_gene	j_gene
TGCGCCAGCAGCTTGCCTCGGACAGGCGAGATGAATGAGCAGTTCTTC	CASSLPRTGEMNEQFF	NA	TRBD1	TRBV5-1	TRBJ2-1
TGTGCCAGCAGCTTATTGGGACTAGCAAGCGATGAGCAGTTCTTC	CASSLLGLASDEQFF	NA	TRBD2	TRBV7-2	TRBJ2-1
TGCAGTGCCCGCGACAGGGAACGCTACAATGAGCAGTTCTTC	CSARDRERYNEQFF	few	TRBD1	TRBV20-1	TRBJ2-1
TGTGCCAGCAGTTACGGGCCAAGCGGGGGGGCCGCCCCTTGGAATGAGCAGTTCTTC	CASSYGPSGGAAPWNEQFF	NA	TRBD2	TRBV6-2/TRBV6-3	TRBJ2-1
TGTGCCAGCAGCCCCGGGACTAGCGGGAGCCTAGGCGAGCAGTACTTC	CASSPGTSGSLGEQYF	NA	TRBD2	TRBV5-5	TRBJ2-7
TGTGCCAGCAGCCAAGATTATGAGCCCTACGACCAAAAGTACTTC	CASSQDYEPYDQKYF	few	NA	TRBV4-2	TRBJ2-7
TGTGCCAGCAGTTCCCTCTCTGACAATGAGCAGTTCTTC	CASSSLSDNEQFF	few	NA	TRBV6-6	TRBJ2-1
TGTGCCAGCAACAAGGACGGGAGCTCCTACGAGCAGTACTTC	CASNKDGSSYEQYF	NA	NA	TRBV6-1	TRBJ2-7
TGTGCCAGCAGTTCCATTAGCGGGAGGGCCGGGACCCAGTACTTC	CASSSISGRAGTQYF	few	TRBD2	TRBV28	TRBJ2-5
TGTGCCAGCAGTTTATTGGGCAGGGGGCGTATGAACACTGAAGCTTTCTTT	CASSLLGRGRMNTEAFF	many	TRBD1	TRBV28	TRBJ1-1
TGTGCCAGCAGATTAGATCAGGGGCTTGGTAATTCACCCCTCCACTTT	CASRLDQGLGNSPLHF	once	NA	TRBV7-6	TRBJ1-6
TGTGCCAGCACCGACAGGGCGATCTTAAATACGCAGTATTTT	CASTDRAILNTQYF	few	TRBD1	TRBV3-1	TRBJ2-3
TGTGCCAGCAGTTATGAAAGCGGGAGGGCCAGGAACGAGCAGTACTTC	CASSYESGRARNEQYF	NA	TRBD2	TRBV7-2	TRBJ2-7
TGTACCAGCACCTCGGGACAGGGGGCTTTGAACTATGGCTACACCTTC	CTSTSGQGALNYGYTF	NA	TRBD1	TRBV28	TRBJ1-2
TGTGCCAGCAGTCCCGGACTAGCGGGACCAGCCTACGAGCAGTACTTC	CASSPGLAGPAYEQYF	NA	TRBD2	TRBV12-3/TRBV12-4	TRBJ2-7
TGTGCCAGTGGACTAGCAACAGATACGCAGTATTTT	CASGLATDTQYF	many	TRBD2	TRBV28	TRBJ2-3
TGCAGCGTGGTTCAAATCAAGACGAATGAGCAGTTCTTC	CSVVQIKTNEQFF	NA	NA	TRBV29-1	TRBJ2-1
TGTGCCAGTAGGGACAGGGGAGGCTATGGCTACACCTTC	CASRDRGGYGYTF	NA	TRBD1	TRBV3-1	TRBJ1-2
TGTGCCAGCAGCTTGCACGAAGTCATGTCACCCCTCCACTTT	CASSLHEVMSPLHF	few	NA	TRBV5-6	TRBJ1-6
TGTGCCAGCAGCCAACGAAACCCGGGACACCACGGTCTTGAAGCTTTCTTT	CASSQRNPGHHGLEAFF	few	NA	TRBV3-1	TRBJ1-1
TGCGCCAGCAGCCAAGACGGGGGTGGGGACGAGCAGTACTTC	CASSQDGGGDEQYF	NA	NA	TRBV4-3	TRBJ2-7
TGTGCCAGCAAATCGGGACTCTCCCCCAATGAGCAGTTCTTC	CASKSGLSPNEQFF	few	NA	TRBV6-1	TRBJ2-1
TGCGCCAGCAGCTTGACAGGGGATCTACTCTACGAGCAGTACTTC	CASSLTGDLLYEQYF	few	TRBD1	TRBV5-1	TRBJ2-7
TGTGCCAGCAGCACAGCACAGACCCAGTACTTC	CASSTAQTQYF	many	NA	TRBV5-6	TRBJ2-5
TGCAGCGCAAGACAGGGGATCGAGGAGCTGTTTTTT	CSARQGIEELFF	once	TRBD1	TRBV29-1	TRBJ2-2
TGTGCCAGCAGTCTAGACTTCAGGGGCGGTGGCACTGAAGCTTTCTTT	CASSLDFRGGGTEAFF	NA	NA	TRBV12-3/TRBV12-4	TRBJ1-1
TGTGCCAGCAGTATACAGGGGAACTATGGCTACACCTTC	CASSIQGNYGYTF	NA	TRBD1	TRBV12-3/TRBV12-4	TRBJ1-2
TGTGCCAGCAGCTCAGCGACAGGGTGGGGCACAGATACGCAGTATTTT	CASSSATGWGTDTQYF	few	TRBD1	TRBV7-9	TRBJ2-3
TGTGCCAGCAGCCTAGCGGGAGGAGCTCACGAGCAGTACTTC	CASSLAGGAHEQYF	NA	TRBD2	TRBV12-3/TRBV12-4	TRBJ2-7
TGTGCCAGCAGCTTAGCTCTAGCTGCCTACGAGCAGTACTTC	CASSLALAAYEQYF	few	NA	TRBV7-2	TRBJ2-7
TGTGCCACCAGCAGAGCGCGGGGTCTGGTGGAGCAGTACTTC	CATSRARGLVEQYF	many	NA	TRBV15	TRBJ2-7
TGTGCCAGCAGCCAAGTCCTCCCAGATACGCAGTATTTT	CASSQVLPDTQYF	few	NA	TRBV14	TRBJ2-3
TGCGCCAGCAGCCACACACCGGGACTAGCGGGATCCTATGAGCAGTTCTTC	CASSHTPGLAGSYEQFF	few	TRBD2	TRBV4-1	TRBJ2-1
TGTGCCAGCAGTTCGAGCGCAGGGGTACGAAACACCATATATTTT	CASSSSAGVRNTIYF	few	NA	TRBV6-5	TRBJ1-3
TGTGCCAGCACCTGGGTGACCAGCGGGAGGGCCGGCAATGAGCAGTTCTTC	CASTWVTSGRAGNEQFF	few	TRBD2	TRBV27	TRBJ2-1
TGTGCCAGCAGTAGAAACGGACAGGCAAGCGGGAACACTGAAGCTTTCTTT	CASSRNGQASGNTEAFF	NA	TRBD1	TRBV28	TRBJ1-1
TGTGCCAGCAGCCAAGATCTACGCCCAGGGGAGCAGTACTTC	CASSQDLRPGEQYF	few	NA	TRBV3-1	TRBJ2-7
TGCAGTGCTAGGGGGACTAGCGGGGGGCCTATCCAAGAGACCCAGTACTTC	CSARGTSGGPIQETQYF	few	TRBD2	TRBV20-1	TRBJ2-5
TGTGCCAGCAGTTCCCTTTACTCTGGGGCCAACGTCCTGACTTTC	CASSSLYSGANVLTF	few	NA	TRBV27	TRBJ2-6
TGCAGTGCTAGAGGATGGTCTGGGCAGTACGAGCAGTACTTC	CSARGWSGQYEQYF	few	NA	TRBV20-1	TRBJ2-7
TGTGCCAGCAGTTACCGTACAGGACGGGAGACCCAGTACTTC	CASSYRTGRETQYF	few	NA	TRBV6-5	TRBJ2-5
TGTGCCAGCAGCCCCCGGGACAACAAAAACATTCAGTACTTC	CASSPRDNKNIQYF	few	NA	TRBV14	TRBJ2-4
TGTGCCACCAGCAGACACAGGTTTGGCAATTCACCCCTCCACTTT	CATSRHRFGNSPLHF	few	NA	TRBV15	TRBJ1-6
TGTGCCAGCAGCTTAGGCGGGATTCAGCCCCAGCATTTT	CASSLGGIQPQHF	NA	NA	TRBV7-9	TRBJ1-5
TGTGCCAGCAGCCAAGCGGGAGCTTCCTACAATGAGCAGTTCTTC	CASSQAGASYNEQFF	NA	NA	TRBV3-1	TRBJ2-1
TGTGCCAGCCACCGGGAGGGTAACTACAATGAGCAGTTCTTC	CASHREGNYNEQFF	NA	TRBD2	TRBV7-9	TRBJ2-1
TGTGCCAGCAGTTCAGGGACGTTTGGCGAGCAGTACTTC	CASSSGTFGEQYF	few	NA	TRBV28	TRBJ2-7
TGTGCCAGCAGCTTAGGCGCCCAGAGGACCACAGATACGCAGTATTTT	CASSLGAQRTTDTQYF	many	NA	TRBV11-2	TRBJ2-3
TGTGCCATCAGTGAGCGAATTGAGGGCCCCTACGAGCAGTACTTC	CAISERIEGPYEQYF	NA	NA	TRBV10-3	TRBJ2-7
TGTGCCAGCCGCAAGATAGACAGGGATGAGGCTGAAGCTTTCTTT	CASRKIDRDEAEAFF	few	TRBD1	TRBV5-4	TRBJ1-1
TGTGCCACCAGCAGAAATGCAGATACGCAGTATTTT	CATSRNADTQYF	NA	NA	TRBV15	TRBJ2-3